Presented here are 20 T cell receptor beta chains from one specimen sequenced in a study of T cell responses to AZD1222 COVID-19 vaccine. The protocol was immunoSEQ multiplex PCR, while the TCRdb copy is restricted to in-frame clones and leaves out a portion. Seen here are 100,000 to 120,000 clones, roughly 89% observed once, and the top ten hold less than 2.5%. The starting material was peripheral blood, obtained 28 days after the second AZD1222 dose. The source of these receptors is an adult who received the AZD1222 COVID-19 vaccine.

The rearrangement joins TRBV19 to TRBJ2-1, with a possible D match to TRBD2 (5 bases). This CDR3 contains 14 residues. CDR1 is LNHDA, CDR2 SQIVND, per germline (reference sequence). Between the trimmed V and J ends, which lost 6 bases and 0 bases, there was a span of 9 bases. The CDR3 here is CASRDSSSYNEQFF. The CDR3 coding sequence is TGTGCCAGTAGGGACTCTAGCTCCTACAATGAGCAGTTCTTC.

V usage is TRBV5-1 and J usage is TRBJ2-3; D call uncertain. V lost 1 base to trimming and J lost 0 bases, with 18 bases between them. Germline CDR1 reads SGHRS; CDR2 reads YFSETQ. This CDR3 has 18 residues. CDR3 region: CASSLRPGMVASTDTQYF. In DNA form, the CDR3 reads TGCGCCAGCAGCTTGCGTCCTGGCATGGTGGCCAGCACAGATACGCAGTATTTT.

The chain joins TRBV5-1 to TRBJ1-1; D is unresolved. CDR3 size: 14 residues. The V and J ends lost 0 bases and 1 base respectively, with 7 bases between them. Germline V gene sequence: CDR1 SGHRS, CDR2 YFSETQ. This chain's CDR3 is CASSLGLGNTEAFF. DNA for the CDR3: TGCGCCAGCAGCTTGGGGCTCGGGAACACTGAAGCTTTCTTT.

This chain connects TRBV7-2 to TRBJ2-6, with a possible D match to TRBD1 (6 bases). CDR1 is SGHTA and CDR2 is FQGNSA in the germline V gene. Trimming cost V 5 bases and J 15 bases, with 20 bases left between them. This CDR3 region has 14 residues. CDR3 sequence (DNA): TGTGCCAGCAGCCGGGACAAAAACCCAGTCCGCCTGACTTTC. Protein product: CASSRDKNPVRLTF.

The V and J genes are TRBV7-2 and TRBJ1-2; D is perhaps TRBD1 (6 bases). The CDR3 loop spans 14 amino acids. The germline CDR1 and CDR2 sequences are SGHTA and FQGNSA. Trimming shortened V by 2 bases and J by 8 bases, and 15 bases separated the two germline ends. CDR3 bases: TGTGCCAGCAGCTTAACGACAGGCATGGACGGCTACACCTTC. It codes for CASSLTTGMDGYTF.

Concerning this clone itself: Other nucleotide sequences in the sample specify the same CDR3. In DNA form, the CDR3 reads TGTGCCAGCAGCCAGGACAGGGGTTCCTACAATGAGCAGTTCTTC. It specifies CASSQDRGSYNEQFF. The chain joins TRBV7-2 to TRBJ2-1, with 9 positions matching TRBD1. Germline V lookup: CDR1 SGHTA, CDR2 FQGNSA. V dropped 5 bases and J dropped 1; count of bases not matched to a gene: 3. This CDR3 is built from 15 residues.

The chain combines TRBV3-1 (or the pseudogene TRBV3-2) with TRBJ2-7, with D unresolved. CDR1 and CDR2 (germline): LGHDT, YNNKEL (reference sequence). The germline V and J ends were trimmed by 3 bases and 3 bases, with 15 bases remaining between them. The CDR3 is 15 amino acids. CDR3 sequence reads: CASSHGRYLHYEQYF. In DNA, the CDR3 is TGTGCCAGCAGCCATGGTCGATATCTCCACTACGAGCAGTACTTC.

This chain joins TRBV2 and TRBJ2-1, with TRBD2 identical over 15 bases. Germline lookup yields CDR1 SNHLY and CDR2 FYNNEI. This CDR3 has 15 residues. V lost 6 bases, J lost 9 bases, and 6 bases stayed unmatched. CDR3 in DNA: TGTGCCAGCAGGCGGACTAGCGGGGGGGCATTTGAGCAGTTCTTC. Its translation: CASRRTSGGAFEQFF.

V usage is TRBV7-9 and J usage is TRBJ2-5; unclear D gene. The CDR3 has 14 amino acids. V was cut by 5 bases and J by 2 bases, with 12 bases left in between. CDR1 is SEHNR, CDR2 FQNEAQ, per germline (reference sequence). CDR3 bases: TGTGCCAGCAGCCGAGAAGGAACTCAAGAGACCCAGTACTTC. This gives the protein CASSREGTQETQYF.

The chain is built from TRBV5-1 and TRBJ2-5, with D perhaps matching TRBD1 (5 bases). CDR1 is SGHRS, CDR2 YFSETQ, per germline. The CDR3 spans 14 residues. The germline V and J ends were trimmed by 1 base and 5 bases, with 12 bases remaining between them. CDR3 region: CASSLQGRMETQYF. The CDR3, as DNA: TGCGCCAGCAGCTTGCAGGGTAGAATGGAGACCCAGTACTTC.

The chain combines TRBV6-2 or TRBV6-3 with TRBJ1-5; no reliable D call. The V gene lost 2 bases and the J gene lost 6 bases, with 5 bases spanning the gap. The CDR3 sequence is 12 residues long. CDR1 MNHEY and CDR2 SVGEGT come from the germline V gene. Here the CDR3 reads CASSYGPQPQHF. DNA for the CDR3: TGTGCCAGCAGTTACGGCCCTCAGCCCCAGCATTTT.

The J gene is TRBJ1-3, the V gene TRBV19, with D possibly being TRBD1 (6 bases). CDR3 size: 15 residues. Germline V lookup: CDR1 LNHDA, CDR2 SQIVND (reference sequence). Trimming took 5 bases from V and 0 from J, leaving 11 bases between them. The CDR3 DNA follows: TGTGCCAGTAGTTTGGGGGCCCTCTCTGGAAACACCATATATTTT. This encodes CASSLGALSGNTIYF.

The chain recombines TRBV7-9 with TRBJ2-1; 10 nucleotides agree with TRBD2. CDR1 is SEHNR and CDR2 is FQNEAQ in the germline V gene (reference sequence). With 5 bases clipped from V and 5 bases from J, the junction kept 9 bases outside the gene matches. This CDR3 is built from 16 residues. The CDR3 loop is CASSPGLAGVNNEQFF. The CDR3 DNA follows: TGTGCCAGCAGCCCTGGTCTAGCGGGGGTAAACAATGAGCAGTTCTTC.

The chain joins TRBV5-6 to TRBJ2-3; no reliable D call. Germline CDR1 and CDR2: SGHDT and YYEEEE. V was cut by 0 bases and J by 2 bases, with 7 bases left in between. CDR3 length: 14 amino acids. The CDR3 protein is CASSLVTPTDTQYF. The CDR3 DNA reads TGTGCCAGCAGCTTGGTCACTCCCACAGATACGCAGTATTTT.

The chain is built from TRBV7-9 and TRBJ1-1, with D possibly being TRBD1 (5 bases). The V gene's germline CDR1 is SEHNR and CDR2 FQNEAQ (reference sequence). V was clipped by 4 bases and J by 5 bases, with 23 bases between them. This CDR3 comprises 17 residues. DNA for the CDR3: TGTGCCAGCAGCTCCAGGGCGGTAAGGTTGGGAGGTACTGAAGCTTTCTTT. It is translated as CASSSRAVRLGGTEAFF.

This chain joins TRBV7-2 and TRBJ1-4; no firm D call. Germline V gene sequence: CDR1 SGHTA, CDR2 FQGNSA. Trimming left V 6 bases short and J 0 bases short, with 11 bases between. This CDR3 region has 15 residues. As DNA, the CDR3 is TGTGCCAGCAGGGACTCTGGGGCAACTAATGAAAAACTGTTTTTT. It encodes CASRDSGATNEKLFF.

DNA for the CDR3: TGTGCCAGCAGCTTGAACTACGAGCAGTACTTC. Protein sequence: CASSLNYEQYF. The J gene is TRBJ2-7, the V gene TRBV5-5; D not certain. The CDR3 has 11 amino acids. CDR1 is SGHKS, CDR2 YYEKEE, per germline (reference sequence). V lost 1 base to trimming and J lost 3 bases, with 2 bases between them.

The rearrangement joins TRBV5-6 to TRBJ1-2; a weak D match, TRBD1 (6 bases). The germline V and J ends were trimmed by 6 bases and 8 bases, with 26 bases remaining between them. CDR1 and CDR2 from the germline V gene are SGHDT and YYEEEE. The CDR3 spans 16 residues. CDR3 protein: CASTPLSAMSGGGYTF. The DNA of the CDR3 is TGTGCCAGCACCCCCTTGTCCGCCATGAGCGGGGGCGGCTACACCTTC. Using reference TRBV5-6 and TRBJ1-2 for the parts outside the CDR3, the full variable domain is DAGVTQSPTHLIKTRGQQVTLRCSPKSGHDTVSWYQQALGQGPQFIFQYYEEEERQRGNFPDRFSGHQFPNYSSELNVNALLLGDSALYLCASTPLSAMSGGGYTFGSGTRLTVV.

J is TRBJ2-7 and V is TRBV6-1; D uncertain. Germline V gene data show CDR1 as MNHNS and CDR2 as SASEGT. This CDR3 contains 14 residues. V gave up 1 base and J gave up 9 bases, with 16 bases separating them. DNA for the CDR3: TGTGCCAGCAGTGAAGTCCGAGACACGCGCGGGCAGTACTTC. Protein product: CASSEVRDTRGQYF.

The rearrangement links TRBV4-3 to TRBJ2-3; 10 bases are a match to TRBD2. Trimming removed 3 bases from V and 3 bases from J; junction bases left unmatched: 15. CDR3 length: 19 amino acids. The V gene's germline CDR1 is LGHNA and CDR2 YSLEER. The CDR3 reads CASSQSWGRASGGTDTQYF. DNA for the CDR3: TGCGCCAGCAGCCAGTCCTGGGGCCGGGCTAGCGGGGGTACAGATACGCAGTATTTT.